The next 32 T cell receptor beta chains were all read from a single sample in a study of shared clonotypes between healthy human individuals. Libraries were prepared by immunoSEQ multiplex PCR; TCRdb keeps only in-frame clonotypes and omits some of them. The repertoire consists of some 2,500,000 clones, with 80% to 95% occurring once and the leading ten covering 0.37%. The sequencing input was naive CD4+ T cells from PBMCs. As to subset: CD45RA+ positively selected. The origin of the receptors is a man aged 18 to 29 in good health. Some clones in this sample may be carry-over from other donors' samples.

The V call is TRBV28, the J call TRBJ1-1; D might be TRBD1 (6 bases). Between the trimmed V and J ends, which lost 3 bases and 0 bases, there was a span of 11 bases. This CDR3 spans 15 amino acids. Germline CDR1 MDHEN, CDR2 SYDVKM. In DNA, the CDR3 is TGTGCCAGCAGTTTTTCAGGGGCTATGAACACTGAAGCTTTCTTT. Translating it yields CASSFSGAMNTEAFF.

The genes are TRBV9 and TRBJ2-3; the D gene is possibly TRBD2 (6 bases). The CDR3 sequence is 14 residues long. Germline loops: CDR1 SGDLS, CDR2 YYNGEE. The V gene lost 3 bases and the J gene lost 10 bases, with 18 bases spanning the gap. The CDR3 nucleotides are TGTGCCAGCAGCGGACCCGGGACTGCGGATGCGCAGTATTTT. Its protein product is CASSGPGTADAQYF.

J is TRBJ1-5 and V is TRBV10-2; weak D call: TRBD1 (6 bases). CDR1 WSHSY and CDR2 SAAADI come from the germline V gene. There are 15 residues in the CDR3. CDR3 protein: CATHPGQHSNQPQHF. The CDR3 bases are TGCGCAACCCACCCCGGACAGCATAGCAATCAGCCCCAGCATTTT.

The chain uses TRBV5-6 and TRBJ2-7; tentatively, D is TRBD1 (5 bases). This CDR3 has 15 residues. V was pared by 3 bases and J by 5 bases, with 18 bases between. Germline V gives CDR1 SGHDT, CDR2 YYEEEE. The CDR3 loop is CASSSSPRSRDEQYF. In DNA, the CDR3 is TGTGCCAGCAGCTCAAGCCCCAGGTCCAGGGACGAGCAGTACTTC.

V usage is TRBV6-5 and J usage is TRBJ1-1, with a tentative D call TRBD1 (6 bases). The CDR3 is 12 amino acids. Per the germline V gene, CDR1 is MNHEY and CDR2 is SVGAGI. V was trimmed by 7 bases and J by 9 bases, leaving 15 bases between them. The CDR3 region is CASINLGGKAFF. CDR3 in DNA: TGTGCCAGCATAAATCTAGGGGGGAAAGCTTTCTTT.

The chain joins TRBV11-1 to TRBJ2-1; 7 nucleotides agree with TRBD2. V shed 5 bases, J shed 9 bases, and the junction held 10 bases outside the gene matches. This CDR3 has 14 residues. Per germline, CDR1 SGHAT and CDR2 FQDESV (reference sequence). This chain's CDR3 is CASSGAGVSIEQFF. The DNA for the CDR3 is TGTGCCAGCAGCGGGGCGGGAGTAAGTATTGAGCAGTTCTTC.

As concerns this clone: An end of the junction differs from the germline gene, which may be a read error. Here the CDR3 reads CASNPGGSYNEQLF. The CDR3 DNA follows: TGCGCCAGCAACCCAGGGGGCTCCTACAATGAGCAGCTCTTC. This rearrangement joins TRBV5-1 to TRBJ2-1; TRBD1 agrees at 8 bases. CDR3 length: 14 residues. Germline CDR1 SGHRS, CDR2 YFSETQ. The variable domain in full, completed from reference TRBV5-1 and TRBJ2-1, reads KAGVTQTPRYLIKTRGQQVTLSCSPISGHRSVSWYQQTPGQGLQFLFEYFSETQRNKGNFPGRFSGRQFSNSRSEMNVSTLELGDSALYLCASNPGGSYNEQLFGPGTRLTVL.

The chain recombines TRBV5-1 with TRBJ2-7; TRBD1 matches at 7 bases. The CDR3 totals 15 residues. Germline assignment: CDR1 SGHRS and CDR2 YFSETQ. V lost 4 bases and J lost 4; bases outside the gene matches: 11. The CDR3 region has the DNA TGCGCCAGCAGCGACGGGACAGCAGTATCGTACGAGCAGTACTTC. It encodes CASSDGTAVSYEQYF.

The J gene is TRBJ1-5, the V gene TRBV18; D call uncertain. There are 14 residues in the CDR3. V gave up 6 bases and J gave up 2 bases, with 11 bases separating them. The germline CDR1 and CDR2 sequences are KGHSH and LQKENI. CDR3 sequence: CASSEGGGNQPQHF. The CDR3 DNA follows: TGTGCCAGCTCGGAGGGAGGCGGCAATCAGCCCCAGCATTTT.

The genes are TRBV28 and TRBJ2-7; D gene unclear. Per germline, CDR1 MDHEN and CDR2 SYDVKM. The length of the CDR3 is 13 residues. V gave up 2 bases and J gave up 4 bases, with 9 bases separating them. CDR3 amino acids: CASSLPHSYEQYF. In DNA, the CDR3 is TGTGCCAGCAGTTTACCGCATAGTTACGAGCAGTACTTC.

The chain uses TRBV27 and TRBJ2-2; 9 nucleotides line up with TRBD1. The CDR3 runs to 14 residues. V gave up 6 bases and J gave up 3 bases; unmatched junction bases: 2. The germline V gene has CDR1 MNHEY and CDR2 SMNVEV (reference sequence). DNA of the CDR3: TGTGCCAGCAGGGGGACAGGGTACACCGGGGAGCTGTTTTTT. Translation: CASRGTGYTGELFF.

Note on this clone: The identical CDR3 is also encoded by other nucleotide sequences in the sample. The chain combines TRBV28 with TRBJ1-2, with D uncertain. Trimming took off 1 base at V and 3 bases at J, with 3 bases between the two ends. This CDR3 comprises 12 residues. CDR1 is MDHEN, CDR2 SYDVKM, per germline. The CDR3 coding sequence is TGTGCCAGCAGTTTATCTGACTATGGCTACACCTTC. Translating gives CASSLSDYGYTF.

This clone showed up just once. The chain is built from TRBV7-9 and TRBJ2-5; a possible D gene is TRBD1 (5 bases). Trimming stripped 1 base from V and 7 bases from J, with 10 bases between. The V gene's germline CDR1 is SEHNR and CDR2 FQNEAQ (reference sequence). CDR3 size: 13 residues. The CDR3 sequence is CASSLGQGWTQYF. CDR3 in DNA: TGTGCCAGCAGCTTAGGCCAGGGTTGGACCCAGTACTTC.

The chain has TRBV4-1 and TRBJ2-5; D perhaps matches TRBD2 (6 bases). The CDR3 contains 15 residues. Germline V CDR1 and CDR2: MGHRA, YSYEKL. V lost 6 bases and J lost 5, with 19 bases in between. The CDR3 protein is CASRLTGGSWETQYF. CDR3 coding DNA: TGCGCCAGCAGGCTGACCGGGGGAAGTTGGGAGACCCAGTACTTC.

The J gene is TRBJ2-2, the V gene TRBV4-1; 8 nucleotides match TRBD2. Germline CDR1 is MGHRA and CDR2 is YSYEKL. The CDR3 is 18 amino acids. With V trimmed by 4 bases and J by 0 bases, 10 bases remained unmatched. The CDR3 loop reads CASSLWNLAGPNTGELFF. The CDR3 DNA is TGCGCCAGCAGCCTCTGGAACTTAGCGGGACCGAACACCGGGGAGCTGTTTTTT.

This chain links TRBV6-1 with TRBJ2-3; D call uncertain. CDR3 length: 12 residues. Germline CDR1 and CDR2: MNHNS and SASEGT. The ends were cut back, 2 bases at V and 2 bases at J, with 2 bases in the middle. Here the CDR3 DNA reads TGTGCCAGCAGTGAACTCACAGATACGCAGTATTTT. The encoded protein is CASSELTDTQYF.

The genes are TRBV9 and TRBJ2-7, with D tentatively TRBD1 or TRBD2 (5 bases each). V was shortened by 1 base and J by 4 bases, with 18 bases between the two germline ends. Germline CDR1 reads SGDLS; CDR2 reads YYNGEE. This CDR3 comprises 16 residues. The CDR3 here is CASSVTPTGRSYEQYF. DNA for the CDR3: TGTGCCAGCAGCGTAACCCCCACGGGACGAAGTTACGAGCAGTACTTC.

As to this clone: Other DNA sequences within the sample encode an identical CDR3. The V gene is TRBV30, the J gene TRBJ1-1; weak D call: TRBD1 (5 bases). Trimming pared 3 bases from V and 5 bases from J, leaving 13 bases between. The germline CDR1 and CDR2 sequences are GTSNPN and SVGIG (reference sequence). There are 13 residues in the CDR3. CDR3 DNA: TGTGCCTGGAGCGCAGACCGGGGGACTGAAGCTTTCTTT. It codes for CAWSADRGTEAFF. The whole variable domain, remainder taken from reference TRBV30 and TRBJ1-1, is SQTIHQWPATLVQPVGSPLSLECTVEGTSNPNLYWYRQAAGRGLQLLFYSVGIGQISSEVPQNLSASRPQDRQFILSSKKLLLSDSGFYLCAWSADRGTEAFFGQGTRLTVV.

The chain links TRBV9 to TRBJ2-1; TRBD2 agrees at 12 bases. This CDR3 is built from 17 residues. CDR1 SGDLS and CDR2 YYNGEE come from the germline V gene. The junction had 6 bases not matched to a gene; V was cut back by 0 bases and J by 5 bases. The CDR3 region has the DNA TGTGCCAGCAGCGTAGGAACTAGCGGGAGGTTGGACAATGAGCAGTTCTTC. Residues: CASSVGTSGRLDNEQFF. Variable domain in full (rest from reference TRBV9 and TRBJ2-1): DSGVTQTPKHLITATGQRVTLRCSPRSGDLSVYWYQQSLDQGLQFLIQYYNGEERAKGNILERFSAQQFPDLHSELNLSSLELGDSALYFCASSVGTSGRLDNEQFFGPGTRLTVL.

The genes are TRBV29-1 and TRBJ1-5, with D hard to call. The CDR3 runs 13 residues. V was cut by 1 base and J by 7 bases, with 11 bases left in between. The germline V gene encodes CDR1 SQVTM and CDR2 ANQGSEA. Here the CDR3 DNA reads TGCAGCGTTGAAGTGAGGGTGGGGCAGCCCCAGCATTTT. Protein sequence: CSVEVRVGQPQHF.

The J gene is TRBJ1-1, the V gene TRBV28; 9 nucleotides agree with TRBD1. This CDR3 has 15 residues. The V gene end was trimmed by 4 bases and the J gene end by 1 base; junction bases not matched to a gene: 4. Germline V gene data show CDR1 as MDHEN and CDR2 as SYDVKM. CDR3: CASSSGTGWNTEAFF. As DNA, the CDR3 is TGTGCCAGCAGTTCCGGGACAGGGTGGAACACTGAAGCTTTCTTT.

This chain joins TRBV28 and TRBJ1-4; D is unresolved. Germline lookup yields CDR1 MDHEN and CDR2 SYDVKM. The CDR3 extends over 14 amino acids. V was pared by 3 bases and J by 8 bases, with 13 bases between. The CDR3 sequence: CASSLSRIGEKLFF. CDR3 nucleotide sequence: TGTGCCAGCAGTTTGTCGCGGATTGGGGAAAAACTGTTTTTT. Together with reference TRBV28 and TRBJ1-4, the CDR3 gives the full variable domain: DVKVTQSSRYLVKRTGEKVFLECVQDMDHENMFWYRQDPGLGLRLIYFSYDVKMKEKGDIPEGYSVSREKKERFSLILESASTNQTSMYLCASSLSRIGEKLFFGSGTQLSVL.

The rearrangement links TRBV5-1 to TRBJ2-1; tentative D call: TRBD1 (6 bases). The CDR3 is 15 residues long. V was cut by 5 bases and J by 3 bases, with 15 bases left in between. The germline gives CDR1 SGHRS, CDR2 YFSETQ. In DNA form, the CDR3 reads TGCGCCAGCAGTGCGGACAGTAATAACTACAATGAGCAGTTCTTC. Its protein is CASSADSNNYNEQFF.

This sequence joins TRBV4-2 and TRBJ1-2; 9 bases align to TRBD1. Germline CDR1 reads LGHNA; CDR2 reads YNFKEQ. The junction had 16 bases not matched to a gene; V was cut back by 3 bases and J by 8 bases. The CDR3 covers 17 residues. DNA for the CDR3: TGTGCCAGCAGCCATGTAGGGACCACACAGGGGGCGCAGGGCTACACCTTC. Its translation: CASSHVGTTQGAQGYTF.

A remark on this clone: Other DNA sequences from this sample encode an identical CDR3 as well. This sequence joins TRBV28 and TRBJ2-7; D call uncertain. Trimming removed 5 bases from V and 3 bases from J, with 8 bases in between. Looked up from germline, CDR1 is MDHEN and CDR2 is SYDVKM. This CDR3 region has 12 residues. The CDR3 reads CASSLPGYEQYF. In DNA form, the CDR3 reads TGTGCCAGCAGTCTCCCAGGCTACGAGCAGTACTTC.

The chain carries TRBV5-1 and TRBJ2-5; possibly TRBD1 for D (6 bases). V lost 0 bases to trimming and J lost 3 bases, with 12 bases between them. Germline V gene lookup returns CDR1 SGHRS and CDR2 YFSETQ. The CDR3 sequence is 15 residues long. The DNA of the CDR3 is TGCGCCAGCAGCTTGGTTACGGCAGGGGAAGAGACCCAGTACTTC. This gives the protein CASSLVTAGEETQYF.

The chain uses TRBV19 and TRBJ1-3; D is unclear. Trimming took off 3 bases at V and 2 bases at J, with 14 bases between the two ends. Germline lookup yields CDR1 LNHDA and CDR2 SQIVND (reference sequence). The CDR3 covers 16 residues. The CDR3 loop is CASSITRILTGNTIYF. The CDR3 DNA reads TGTGCCAGTAGTATCACAAGGATCTTAACTGGAAACACCATATATTTT.

This chain links TRBV7-9 with TRBJ2-7; D may be TRBD2 (6 bases). From germline, CDR1 is SEHNR and CDR2 FQNEAQ (reference sequence). Deletions cut 1 base from V and 7 bases from J, with 14 bases between. The CDR3 runs to 14 residues. CDR3 in DNA: TGTGCCAGCAGCTTAGGAGGGGCGGGGAGGGAGCAGTACTTC. Translating gives CASSLGGAGREQYF.

The sample holds a few counts of this clone. The rearrangement joins TRBV5-6 to TRBJ1-1, with D maybe TRBD1 (5 bases). There are 15 residues in the CDR3. The ends were cut back, 1 base at V and 5 bases at J, with 15 bases in the middle. The germline CDR1 and CDR2 sequences are SGHDT and YYEEEE. CDR3 sequence: CASSLRRQMSTEAFF. The CDR3 DNA follows: TGTGCCAGCAGCTTGAGGAGACAGATGAGTACTGAAGCTTTCTTT.

This clone appeared once. The chain couples TRBV2 to TRBJ1-5; the D gene is possibly TRBD1 (5 bases). Germline CDR1 reads SNHLY; CDR2 reads FYNNEI. This CDR3 region has 15 residues. V was shortened by 8 bases and J by 0 bases, with 14 bases between the two germline ends. The CDR3 nucleotides read TGTGCCAGCTCCTTTGGGGCGTATAGCAATCAGCCCCAGCATTTT. It yields the protein CASSFGAYSNQPQHF. Drawing the rest from reference TRBV2 and TRBJ1-5, the complete variable domain is EPEVTQTPSHQVTQMGQEVILRCVPISNHLYFYWYRQILGQKVEFLVSFYNNEISEKSEIFDDQFSVERPDGSNFTLKIRSTKLEDSAMYFCASSFGAYSNQPQHFGDGTRLSIL.

The J gene is TRBJ2-2, the V gene TRBV6-6; TRBD1 agrees at 10 bases. The J segment lost 3 bases and the V segment lost 5 bases, leaving 6 bases of the junction unmatched. This CDR3 comprises 16 residues. Germline loops: CDR1 MNHNY, CDR2 SVGAGI (reference sequence). The CDR3 loop is CASSNPGTGDTGELFF. In DNA form, the CDR3 reads TGTGCCAGCAGTAACCCCGGGACAGGGGACACCGGGGAGCTGTTTTTT.

This CDR3 is CASSRFGTSYNEQFF. The CDR3, as DNA: TGTGCCAGCAGCAGGTTTGGGACATCATACAATGAGCAGTTCTTC. The chain couples TRBV5-4 to TRBJ2-1; D perhaps matches TRBD1 (6 bases). Trimming left V 4 bases short and J 4 bases short, with 15 bases between. CDR3 length equals 15 residues. Germline V gives CDR1 SGHNT, CDR2 YYREEE (reference sequence). The full variable domain, rest sourced from reference TRBV5-4 and TRBJ2-1, is ETGVTQSPTHLIKTRGQQVTLRCSSQSGHNTVSWYQQALGQGPQFIFQYYREEENGRGNFPPRFSGLQFPNYSSELNVNALELDDSALYLCASSRFGTSYNEQFFGPGTRLTVL.